This T cell receptor (beta chain) was found in a study of vaccination effects on CD4 cells after COVID-19. Germline CDR1 is LGHDT and CDR2 is YNNKEL (reference sequence). This CDR3 spans 12 amino acids. V dropped 5 bases and J dropped 8 bases, with 12 bases sitting between them. Remarks on this clone: Antigen unknown.

Before sequencing, viral peptide pools were used by the ViraFEST assay to expand antigen-specific CD4+ T cells. Following culture for approximately ten days, CD4+ T cells were isolated. Two-dose vaccination with either BNT162b2 or mRNA-1273 was given to the participants. Nucleocapsid antibodies stayed negative before and after vaccination, showing no earlier SARS-CoV-2 infection. Cultures received IL-2 medium that replaced half the medium on days 3 and 7. The method was immunoSEQ multiplex PCR; TCRdb's version includes in-frame clones alone and lacks a portion of them. Of tens of thousands of clones in the sample, around 73% were seen once. Study-level findings and limits: Vaccine-induced clones in healthy vaccinees cross-reacted with common cold coronaviruses in only 1 of 255 cases.

This chain uses TRBV3-1 (or the pseudogene TRBV3-2) with TRBJ1-2; D is ambiguous. This sequence originates from a human donor who received a COVID-19 vaccine. Sequencing was performed on CD4+ T cells from PBMCs cultured with HCoV-229E spike peptides, taken after COVID-19 vaccination. The CDR3 is CASSNPKRGYTF. The CDR3 region has the DNA TGTGCCAGCAGCAACCCCAAGAGGGGCTACACCTTC.